This T cell receptor (beta chain) was observed in a study of cytomegalovirus exposure and HLA in healthy donors. This clone is a singleton in its sample. V shed 6 bases and J shed 4 bases, with 19 bases lying between them. The CDR3 totals 15 residues. CDR1 and CDR2 (germline): MDHEN, SYDVKM. In the PCR, 60 Vbeta and 13 Jbeta primers were used. The authors' processing: About 12 million of 65 million to 95 million unique TCR beta chains were shared, per a later count. Sequenced by immunoSEQ multiplex PCR; TCRdb stores in-frame clones only, minus some. The V and J calls and clone size are taken from that table; D and trimming were inferred from the DNA. The sample contains under 150,000 clones, around 82% of which appear only once.

Sequencing input: PBMCs. This clonotype was sampled from a woman aged 25 to 39 in good health and CMV-seropositive. This chain links TRBV28 with TRBJ2-7; TRBD2 might be the D (6 bases). The DNA of the CDR3 is TGTGCCAGCAGCCCCCAAATCGGGGGTAGGTACGAGCAGTACTTC. This sequence encodes CASSPQIGGRYEQYF.